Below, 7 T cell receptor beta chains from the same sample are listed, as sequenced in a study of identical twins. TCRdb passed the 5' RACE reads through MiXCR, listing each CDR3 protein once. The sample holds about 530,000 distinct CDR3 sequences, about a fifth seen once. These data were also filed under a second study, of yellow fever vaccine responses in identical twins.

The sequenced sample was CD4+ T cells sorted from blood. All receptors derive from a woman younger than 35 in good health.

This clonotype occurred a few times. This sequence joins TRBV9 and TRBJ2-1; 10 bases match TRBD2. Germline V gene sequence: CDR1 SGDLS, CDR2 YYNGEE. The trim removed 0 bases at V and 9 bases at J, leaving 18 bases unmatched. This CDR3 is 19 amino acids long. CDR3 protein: CASSVAGSGRSSGRSEQFF. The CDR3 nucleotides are TGTGCCAGCAGCGTAGCAGGTAGCGGGAGGAGCAGTGGTAGGAGTGAGCAGTTCTTC.

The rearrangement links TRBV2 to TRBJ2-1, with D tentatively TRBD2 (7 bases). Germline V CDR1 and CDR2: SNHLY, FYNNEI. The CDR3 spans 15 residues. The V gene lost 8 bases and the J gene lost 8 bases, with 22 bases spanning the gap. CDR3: CASGGGGSGVDEQFF. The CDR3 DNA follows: TGTGCCAGCGGGGGGGGCGGGAGTGGTGTCGATGAGCAGTTCTTC.

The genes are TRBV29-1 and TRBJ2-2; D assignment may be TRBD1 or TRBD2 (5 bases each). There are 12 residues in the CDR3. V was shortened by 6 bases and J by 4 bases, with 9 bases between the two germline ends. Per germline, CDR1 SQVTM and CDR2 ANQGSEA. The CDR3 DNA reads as TGCAGCGTGAAGGGGAGCACCGGGGAGCTGTTTTTT. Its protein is CSVKGSTGELFF.

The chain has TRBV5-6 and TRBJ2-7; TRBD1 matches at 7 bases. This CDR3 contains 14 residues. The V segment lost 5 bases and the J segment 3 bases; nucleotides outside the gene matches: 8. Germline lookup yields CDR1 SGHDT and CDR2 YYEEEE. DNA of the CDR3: TGTGCCAGCAGAAGACTCCGGGACAGCTACGAGCAGTACGTC. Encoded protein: CASRRLRDSYEQYV.

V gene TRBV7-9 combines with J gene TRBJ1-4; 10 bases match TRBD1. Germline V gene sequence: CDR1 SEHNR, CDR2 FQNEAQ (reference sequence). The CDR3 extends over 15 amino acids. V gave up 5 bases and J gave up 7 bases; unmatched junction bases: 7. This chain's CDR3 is CASSRVTGGGEKLFF. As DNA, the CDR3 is TGTGCCAGCAGCCGCGTGACAGGGGGCGGTGAAAAACTGTTTTTT.

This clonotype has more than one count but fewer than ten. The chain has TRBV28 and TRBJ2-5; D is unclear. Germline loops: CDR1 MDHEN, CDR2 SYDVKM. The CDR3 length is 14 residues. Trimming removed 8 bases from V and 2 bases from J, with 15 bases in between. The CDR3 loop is CASEPQKSQETQYF. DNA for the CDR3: TGTGCCAGCGAACCGCAGAAATCACAAGAGACCCAGTACTTC.

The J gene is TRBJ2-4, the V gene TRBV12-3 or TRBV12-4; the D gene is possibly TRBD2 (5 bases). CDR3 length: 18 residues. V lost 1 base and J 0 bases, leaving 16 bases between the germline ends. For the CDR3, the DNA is TGTGCCAGCAGTTTAGATGAGGGAATAGCACTAGCCAAAAACATTCAGTACTTC. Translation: CASSLDEGIALAKNIQYF.